The sequence of this T cell receptor (beta chain) was determined in a study of siplizumab effects on memory and regulatory T cells. CDR1 is SGHVS and CDR2 is FNYEAQ in the germline V gene. The V gene lost 4 bases and the J gene lost 4 bases, with 5 bases spanning the gap. The CDR3 extends over 12 amino acids. Repertoires were generated with immunoSEQ multiplex PCR, while TCRdb's copy carries only in-frame clones and drops some. The sample shows about 56,000 clones, 95% to 98% of them seen only once. The sequenced material came from naive CD8+ T cells sorted from blood. The clonotype comes from a human donor in good health. This rearrangement joins TRBV7-6 to TRBJ1-5; D unresolved. In nucleotides, the CDR3 is TGTGCCAGCAGCTCTCCTAATCAGCCCCAGCATTTT. Amino acids: CASSSPNQPQHF.